This TCR beta chain was captured in a study of technical replicates of blood from a handful of donors. Sequencing used immunoSEQ multiplex PCR; TCRdb keeps in-frame clones, though not all of them. The data show tens of thousands of clones, over 75% seen once. This clone is a singleton in its sample. The V gene's germline CDR1 is SEHNR and CDR2 FQNEAQ (reference sequence). The CDR3 consists of 17 residues. Trimming took off 6 bases at V and 0 bases at J, with 17 bases between the two ends. This rearrangement joins TRBV7-9 to TRBJ2-2, with D perhaps matching TRBD2 (7 bases). The sequenced sample consisted of T cells isolated from PBMCs. The origin of this receptor is a human donor in good health. The CDR3 DNA sequence: TGTGCCAGCAGGGGGGGGACAACGCCTACGAACACCGGGGAGCTGTTTTTT. It yields the protein CASRGGTTPTNTGELFF.